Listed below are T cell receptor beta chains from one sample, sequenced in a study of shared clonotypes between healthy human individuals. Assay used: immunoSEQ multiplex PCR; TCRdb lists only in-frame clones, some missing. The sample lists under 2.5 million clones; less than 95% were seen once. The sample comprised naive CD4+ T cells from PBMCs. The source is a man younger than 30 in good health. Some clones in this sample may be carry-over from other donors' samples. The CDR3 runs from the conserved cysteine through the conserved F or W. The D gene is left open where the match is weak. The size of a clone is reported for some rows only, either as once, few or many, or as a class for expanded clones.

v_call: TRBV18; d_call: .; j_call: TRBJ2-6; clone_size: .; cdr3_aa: CASSPRSSPRTGANVLTF; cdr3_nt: TGTGCCAGCTCACCACGGTCTTCACCAAGGACTGGGGCCAACGTCCTGACTTTC
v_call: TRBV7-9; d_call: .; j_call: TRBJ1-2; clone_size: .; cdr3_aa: CASSPNTGIYGYTF; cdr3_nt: TGTGCCAGCAGCCCAAACACAGGGATCTATGGCTACACCTTC
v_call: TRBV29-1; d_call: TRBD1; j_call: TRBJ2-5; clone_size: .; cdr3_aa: CSVQRTGAVSGETQYF; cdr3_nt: TGCAGCGTACAACGGACAGGAGCGGTTTCTGGGGAGACCCAGTACTTC
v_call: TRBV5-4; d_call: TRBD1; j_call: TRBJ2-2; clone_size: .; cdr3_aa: CASSLVQGAPGELFF; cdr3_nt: TGTGCCAGCAGCTTAGTCCAGGGGGCTCCCGGGGAGCTGTTTTTT
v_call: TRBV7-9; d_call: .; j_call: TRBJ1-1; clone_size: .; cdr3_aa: CASSLGQMNTEAFF; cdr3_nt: TGTGCCAGCAGCCTCGGACAAATGAACACTGAAGCTTTCTTT
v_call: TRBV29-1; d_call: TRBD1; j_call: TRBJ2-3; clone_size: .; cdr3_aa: CSVTTGGLTDTQYF; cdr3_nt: TGCAGCGTCACCACAGGGGGTCTCACAGATACGCAGTATTTT
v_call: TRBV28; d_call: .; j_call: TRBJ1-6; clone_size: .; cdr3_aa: CASRTQGIYNSPLHF; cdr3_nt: TGTGCCAGCAGAACGCAGGGTATCTATAATTCACCCCTCCACTTT
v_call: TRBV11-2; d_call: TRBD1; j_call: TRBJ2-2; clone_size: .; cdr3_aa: CASSLGDREAGELFF; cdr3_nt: TGTGCCAGCAGCTTAGGGGACAGGGAGGCCGGGGAGCTGTTTTTT
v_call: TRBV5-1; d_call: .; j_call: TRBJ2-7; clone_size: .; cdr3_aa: CASSLTKDEQYF; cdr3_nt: TGCGCCAGCAGCTTGACGAAGGACGAGCAGTACTTC
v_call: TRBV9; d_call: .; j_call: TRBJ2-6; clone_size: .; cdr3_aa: CASSVYLSGANVLTF; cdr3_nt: TGTGCCAGCAGCGTATATCTCTCTGGGGCCAACGTCCTGACTTTC
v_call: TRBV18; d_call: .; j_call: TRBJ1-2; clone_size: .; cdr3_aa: CASSPPGRWGYTF; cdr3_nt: TGTGCCAGCTCACCACCCGGGAGGTGGGGCTACACCTTC
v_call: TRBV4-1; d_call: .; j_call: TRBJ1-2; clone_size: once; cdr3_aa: CASSQGRANYGYTF; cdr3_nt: TGCGCCAGCAGCCAAGGGAGAGCTAACTATGGCTACACCTTC
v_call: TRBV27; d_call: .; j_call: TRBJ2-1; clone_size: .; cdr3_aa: CASSLMWGAQDNEQFF; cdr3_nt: TGTGCCAGCAGTTTAATGTGGGGGGCGCAGGACAATGAGCAGTTCTTC
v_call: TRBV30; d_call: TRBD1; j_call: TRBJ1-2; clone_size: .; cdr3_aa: CAWSLPTGGLIDGYTF; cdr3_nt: TGTGCCTGGAGTCTTCCGACAGGGGGCCTGATCGATGGCTACACCTTC
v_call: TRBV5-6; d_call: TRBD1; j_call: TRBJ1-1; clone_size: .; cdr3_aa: CASSLYRGLTEAFF; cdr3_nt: TGTGCCAGCAGCTTGTACAGGGGACTCACTGAAGCTTTCTTT
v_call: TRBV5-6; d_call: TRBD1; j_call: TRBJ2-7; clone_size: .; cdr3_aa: CASSQGTAYEQYF; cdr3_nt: TGTGCCAGCAGCCAAGGGACAGCCTACGAGCAGTACTTC
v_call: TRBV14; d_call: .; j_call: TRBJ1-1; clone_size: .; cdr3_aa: CASSQVRPRINTEAFF; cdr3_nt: TGTGCCAGCAGCCAAGTTAGGCCGCGGATTAACACTGAAGCTTTCTTT
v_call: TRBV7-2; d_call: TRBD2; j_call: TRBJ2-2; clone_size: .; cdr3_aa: CASSLAAGGSTGELFF; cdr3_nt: TGTGCCAGCAGCTTAGCAGCGGGAGGAAGTACCGGGGAGCTGTTTTTT
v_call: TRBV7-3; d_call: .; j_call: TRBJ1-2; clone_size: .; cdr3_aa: CASSLSAGHYGYTF; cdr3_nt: TGTGCCAGCAGCTTATCCGCAGGGCACTATGGCTACACCTTC
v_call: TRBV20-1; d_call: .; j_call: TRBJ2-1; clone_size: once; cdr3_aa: CSAWEENEQFF; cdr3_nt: TGCAGTGCTTGGGAGGAGAATGAGCAGTTCTTC
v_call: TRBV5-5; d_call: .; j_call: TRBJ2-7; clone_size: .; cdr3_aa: CASSLPSGAVARSYEQYF; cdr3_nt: TGTGCCAGCAGCTTGCCCTCTGGGGCTGTAGCGCGATCCTACGAGCAGTACTTC
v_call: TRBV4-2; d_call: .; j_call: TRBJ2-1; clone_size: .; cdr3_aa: CASSRQSGGVYNEQFF; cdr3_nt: TGTGCCAGCAGCCGTCAGTCCGGGGGCGTTTACAATGAGCAGTTCTTC
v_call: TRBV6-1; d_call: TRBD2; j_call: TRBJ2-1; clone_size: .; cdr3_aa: CASRIGTTGDNEQFF; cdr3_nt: TGTGCCAGCAGGATCGGGACTACGGGGGACAATGAGCAGTTCTTC
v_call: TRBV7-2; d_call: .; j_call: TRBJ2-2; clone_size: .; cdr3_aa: CASSLASNTGELFF; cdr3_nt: TGTGCCAGCAGCTTAGCATCGAACACCGGGGAGCTGTTTTTT